Described below is a single T cell receptor (beta chain) sequence and its context. Its antigen is not known. Germline is not matched at one junction end, which may reflect a read error. This specimen belongs to a study of cytomegalovirus exposure and HLA in healthy donors. Study-wide results and limits: Rarity held for most TCR sequences, but there were some public TCRs that occurred in many donors. Listed as cytomegalovirus-associated were 164 TCR beta chains.

PCR primers comprised 60 Vbeta and 13 Jbeta primers. Libraries were prepared by immunoSEQ multiplex PCR; TCRdb keeps only in-frame clonotypes and omits some of them. Altogether some 74,000 clones are present, around 82% being singletons, with the ten largest covering 0.8% to 1.1%. Per germline, CDR1 MNHNS and CDR2 SASEGT. The CDR3 extends over 14 amino acids. The receptor was derived from a male donor in good health and CMV-seronegative. The rearrangement joins TRBV6-1 to TRBJ1-5, with 8 bases identical to TRBD1. The sequenced material came from PBMCs. The CDR3 loop is CASRTGDWVQPQNF. The CDR3 DNA is TGTGCCAGCAGGACAGGGGATTGGGTTCAGCCCCAGAATTTT.